The 15 T cell receptor beta chains below were found in one sample sequenced in a study of long-term antiretroviral therapy in people with HIV. An immunoSEQ assay, version v3.0, was performed at survey level. Only in-frame clones appear in the TCRdb table, and some are missing; sequencing was by immunoSEQ multiplex PCR. The repertoire includes fewer than 30,000 clones, roughly 86% of them detected once, and roughly 9.3% sits in the top ten. Sample: unsorted PBMCs, taken 1.8 years before starting antiretroviral therapy. The source of these receptors is a man aged 50-60 years with HIV.

This chain joins TRBV29-1 and TRBJ1-4; D gene ambiguous. Germline V gene sequence: CDR1 SQVTM, CDR2 ANQGSEA. V lost 4 bases and J 6 bases, leaving 12 bases between the germline ends. CDR3 length equals 13 residues. DNA for the CDR3: TGCAGCGTTGCCCAAGACGGGGATGAAAAACTGTTTTTT. It codes for CSVAQDGDEKLFF.

J is TRBJ2-7 and V is TRBV19; a possible D gene is TRBD1 (6 bases). The CDR3 is 14 residues long. Trimming cost V 5 bases and J 0 bases, with 11 bases left between them. CDR1 is LNHDA and CDR2 is SQIVND in the germline V gene (reference sequence). The CDR3, as DNA: TGTGCCAGTAGTCCGGACAGCCGCTCCTACGAGCAGTACTTC. Translated, it gives CASSPDSRSYEQYF.

In this sample, this clone turned up once. The rearrangement joins TRBV6-6 to TRBJ2-4, with 8 bases fitting TRBD1. Germline CDR1 and CDR2: MNHNY and SVGAGI (reference sequence). Losses at the gene ends were 0 bases for V and 8 bases for J; bases not matched to a gene: 3. The CDR3 consists of 14 residues. CDR3 in DNA: TGTGCCAGCAGTTACTCCACAGGGGGAGACATTCAGTACTTC. It yields the protein CASSYSTGGDIQYF.

The J gene is TRBJ2-7, the V gene TRBV7-9, with 11 nucleotides matching TRBD1. Germline CDR1 is SEHNR and CDR2 is FQNEAQ (reference sequence). The CDR3 has 16 amino acids. V lost 5 bases and J lost 2; bases outside the gene matches: 8. This CDR3 reads CASSRSGQGGAYEQYF. CDR3 DNA: TGTGCCAGCAGCAGATCGGGACAGGGGGGAGCCTACGAGCAGTACTTC.

The chain combines TRBV20-1 with TRBJ2-5; 7 bases line up with TRBD2. Germline V lookup: CDR1 DFQATT, CDR2 SNEGSKA (reference sequence). J was trimmed by 9 bases and V by 5 bases; bases with no gene match: 6. This CDR3 contains 11 residues. The CDR3 sequence is CSAGGGTAQYF. The DNA of the CDR3 is TGCAGTGCTGGGGGGGGGACGGCCCAGTACTTC.

The chain has TRBV4-1 and TRBJ2-7; D may be TRBD2 (6 bases). V shed 4 bases and J shed 1 base, with 8 bases lying between them. In germline, CDR1 is MGHRA, CDR2 YSYEKL. The CDR3 contains 13 residues. As DNA, the CDR3 is TGCGCCAGCAGCCTCGGGGGTTCCTACGAGCAGTACTTC. This encodes CASSLGGSYEQYF.

Here the CDR3 reads CASSTGPLLNTEAFF. CDR3 DNA: TGTGCCAGCAGTACCGGTCCATTGTTGAACACTGAAGCTTTCTTT. The V gene is TRBV2, the J gene TRBJ1-1, with unresolved D. The CDR3 runs 15 residues. Germline V gene lookup returns CDR1 SNHLY and CDR2 FYNNEI. V was trimmed by 5 bases and J by 0 bases, leaving 13 bases between them.

This clone was picked up a small number of times. The chain is built from TRBV4-3 and TRBJ2-7; D uncertain. V lost 6 bases to trimming and J lost 4 bases, with 19 bases between them. The germline V gene has CDR1 LGHNA and CDR2 YSLEER. The CDR3 totals 15 residues. The CDR3 DNA reads TGCGCCAGCAGTCACCGGACGGGCCGAGATTACGAGCAGTACTTC. Translating gives CASSHRTGRDYEQYF.

This chain links TRBV6-1 with TRBJ2-2; D unclear. CDR1 is MNHNS, CDR2 SASEGT, per germline. The CDR3 contains 15 residues. Trimming stripped 7 bases from V and 1 base from J, with 13 bases between. The CDR3 loop is CASNRTDLNTGELFF. CDR3 nucleotides: TGTGCCAGCAATAGGACGGATCTGAACACCGGGGAGCTGTTTTTT.

This clone was detected only once. The chain uses TRBV7-9 and TRBJ2-7; 9 bases align to TRBD1. The V gene end was trimmed by 2 bases and the J gene end by 6 bases; junction bases not matched to a gene: 5. Germline assignment: CDR1 SEHNR and CDR2 FQNEAQ (reference sequence). The CDR3 has 14 amino acids. This CDR3 is CASSLPRTGAEQYF. The CDR3 DNA sequence: TGTGCCAGCAGCTTACCACGGACAGGGGCCGAGCAGTACTTC. Full variable domain (missing parts from reference TRBV7-9 and TRBJ2-7): DTGVSQNPRHKITKRGQNVTFRCDPISEHNRLYWYRQTLGQGPEFLTYFQNEAQLEKSRLLSDRFSAERPKGSFSTLEIQRTEQGDSAMYLCASSLPRTGAEQYFGPGTRLTVT.

V is TRBV9 and J is TRBJ1-4, with 8 bases aligning to TRBD1. V trimming: 0 bases; J trimming: 11 bases; junction bases outside the gene matches: 6. The CDR3 sequence is 14 residues long. Germline CDR1 is SGDLS and CDR2 is YYNGEE. This CDR3 is CASSVGTQGGKLFF. In DNA, the CDR3 is TGTGCCAGCAGCGTAGGGACACAGGGGGGGAAACTGTTTTTT.

The chain employs TRBV7-7 and TRBJ2-2; D may match TRBD1 or TRBD2 (5 bases each). The germline CDR1 and CDR2 sequences are SSHAT and FNYEAQ (reference sequence). Trimming took 3 bases from V and 5 from J, leaving 10 bases between them. The CDR3 spans 14 residues. The CDR3, as DNA: TGTGCCAGCAGCTTGGGGGACGGGACCGGGGAGCTGTTTTTT. Amino acid sequence: CASSLGDGTGELFF.

The chain uses TRBV18 and TRBJ2-2, with TRBD2 as a possible D gene (6 bases). The V gene lost 5 bases and the J gene lost 0 bases, with 13 bases spanning the gap. The CDR3 is 16 residues long. Looked up from germline, CDR1 is KGHSH and CDR2 is LQKENI. CDR3 amino acids: CASSTTGTANTGELFF. The CDR3 nucleotides read TGTGCCAGCTCAACCACCGGGACTGCGAACACCGGGGAGCTGTTTTTT.

This sequence joins TRBV7-9 and TRBJ1-2; TRBD1 is a possible D gene (5 bases). CDR3 length: 14 residues. Trimming shortened V by 2 bases and J by 7 bases, and 14 bases separated the two germline ends. Germline values: CDR1 SEHNR, CDR2 FQNEAQ (reference sequence). The DNA of the CDR3 is TGTGCCAGCAGCTTAACAGGACACCGGGTTGGCTACACCTTC. It specifies CASSLTGHRVGYTF.

The chain has TRBV7-2 and TRBJ1-5; D unresolved. The V end was cut by 3 bases, the J end by 0 bases, with 9 bases between. CDR1 and CDR2 (germline): SGHTA, FQGNSA. The CDR3 extends over 15 amino acids. CDR3 DNA sequence: TGTGCCAGCAGCTTCGTGGGAAATAGCAATCAGCCCCAGCATTTT. Translating gives CASSFVGNSNQPQHF.